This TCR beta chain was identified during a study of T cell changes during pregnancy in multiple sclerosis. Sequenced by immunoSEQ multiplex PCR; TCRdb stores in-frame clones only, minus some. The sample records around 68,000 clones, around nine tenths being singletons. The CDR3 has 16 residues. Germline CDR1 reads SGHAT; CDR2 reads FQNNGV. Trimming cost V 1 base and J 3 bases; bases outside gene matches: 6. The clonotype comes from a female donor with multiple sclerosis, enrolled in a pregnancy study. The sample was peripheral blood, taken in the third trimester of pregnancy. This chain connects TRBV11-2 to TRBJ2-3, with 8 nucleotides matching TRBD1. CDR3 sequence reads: CASSLGTGGGTDTQYF. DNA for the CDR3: TGTGCCAGCAGCTTAGGAACAGGGGGTGGAACAGATACGCAGTATTTT. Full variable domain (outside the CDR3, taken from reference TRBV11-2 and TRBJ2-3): EAGVAQSPRYKIIEKRQSVAFWCNPISGHATLYWYQQILGQGPKLLIQFQNNGVVDDSQLPKDRFSAERLKGVDSTLKIQPAKLEDSAVYLCASSLGTGGGTDTQYFGPGTRLTVL.